This entry is about one T cell receptor beta chain. What it recognizes is unknown. There are 14 residues in the CDR3. Germline lookup yields CDR1 SGDLS and CDR2 YYNGEE. Trimming took off 0 bases at V and 6 bases at J, with 11 bases between the two ends. The data were taken from a study of cytomegalovirus exposure and HLA in healthy donors. Regarding the study as a whole: The productive fraction for most TCR beta V segments was about 87% or about 30% in an earlier analysis. Beyond CMV serostatus, there was no information to go on about immune exposure. It is likely that the observed cluster of highly shared sequence variants was a sequencing artifact.

In the PCR, 60 Vbeta and 13 Jbeta primers were used. Sequenced by immunoSEQ multiplex PCR; TCRdb stores in-frame clones only, minus some. This repertoire includes 130,000 to 150,000 clones. The genes are TRBV9 and TRBJ2-3, with D possibly matching TRBD1 (6 bases). Sequencing was performed on PBMCs. This sequence originates from a male donor in good health and CMV-seronegative. The CDR3 spells CASSVDGGADTQYF. In nucleotides, the CDR3 is TGTGCCAGCAGCGTAGATGGGGGCGCCGATACGCAGTATTTT.